At least ten counts were recorded for the clone carrying this T cell receptor (beta chain). The CDR3 length is 15 residues. Per the germline V gene, CDR1 is LGHNA and CDR2 is YSLEER. With 1 base removed from V and 4 bases from J, the gap between germline ends came to 13 bases. These data are taken from a study of metastatic and nonmetastatic thyroid tumors. Study processing details: Across clinicopathological groups, CDR3 differences served as the basis for building a distant-metastasis classifier for papillary thyroid cancer. TCRdb reprocessed the PCR reads using MiXCR. In this record, the V and J calls reflect TCRdb's handling and not the investigators' own analysis. The sample records about 25,000 clones, 20% to 25% being singletons. No treatment of any kind had been given to any patient before thyroid surgery.

The TCR was taken from a male donor with papillary thyroid cancer or a benign thyroid nodule (not recorded which). Some clones in this sample may be carry-over from other donors' samples. The rearrangement links TRBV4-3 to TRBJ1-2, with D uncertain. The sample consisted of blood. CDR3 sequence reads: CASSQAWEESYGYTF. The CDR3 coding sequence is TGCGCCAGCAGCCAAGCTTGGGAAGAGAGCTATGGCTACACCTTC.